This entry lists 27 T cell receptor beta chains sequenced from one sample in a study of T cells in Graves' hyperthyroidism and ophthalmopathy. Amplification of TCR beta CDR3 regions was performed using RNA transcripts as template. Primed by the HTBI set, a first-round RT-PCR was run on the TCR CDR3. TCRdb redid the calling of the multiplex PCR reads with MiXCR, one entry per CDR3 protein. The sample contains hundreds of thousands of distinct CDR3 sequences, 46% of which appear only once. Sequenced material: peripheral blood or thyroid tissue (not recorded which). These receptors came from a woman aged 18-29 years with Graves' hyperthyroidism.

This clonotype has only a few counts. The chain carries TRBV14 and TRBJ1-6; perhaps TRBD1 as D (6 bases). The germline V and J ends were trimmed by 5 bases and 4 bases, with 15 bases remaining between them. Germline V gives CDR1 SGHDN, CDR2 FVKESK. The CDR3 sequence is 16 residues long. The CDR3: CASSNRDTKYNSPLHF. The CDR3 bases are TGTGCCAGCAGCAACCGGGACACGAAATATAATTCACCCCTCCACTTT.

The genes are TRBV9 and TRBJ1-5; tentatively, D is TRBD1 (5 bases). The CDR3 loop spans 15 amino acids. Trimming shortened V by 0 bases and J by 9 bases, and 16 bases separated the two germline ends. Germline CDR1 reads SGDLS; CDR2 reads YYNGEE. The CDR3, as DNA: TGTGCCAGCAGCGTAGGAGGGGCAGTTGATCGGCCCCAGCATTTT. Encoded protein: CASSVGGAVDRPQHF.

The chain has TRBV29-1 and TRBJ2-6; weak D call: TRBD1 (5 bases). Trimming cost V 3 bases and J 2 bases, with 8 bases left between them. Germline V gene sequence: CDR1 SQVTM, CDR2 ANQGSEA. CDR3 size: 14 residues. The CDR3, as DNA: TGCAGCGTTGACAGGGATACTGGGGCCAACGTCCTGACTTTC. Its protein is CSVDRDTGANVLTF.

In its sample, this clonotype was seen many times. V is TRBV15 and J is TRBJ1-3; maybe TRBD1 (6 bases). Germline V gene sequence: CDR1 LNHNV, CDR2 YYDKDF (reference sequence). Trimming removed 9 bases from V and 4 bases from J, with 13 bases in between. There are 13 residues in the CDR3. The CDR3 region has the DNA TGTGCCACAGAAGGACAGCTGGGAAACACCATATATTTT. Amino acids: CATEGQLGNTIYF.

J is TRBJ2-7 and V is TRBV24-1, with TRBD1 as a possible D gene (6 bases). The germline V and J ends were trimmed by 2 bases and 7 bases, with 17 bases remaining between them. Germline loops: CDR1 KGHDR, CDR2 SFDVKD. The CDR3 consists of 15 residues. The CDR3 sequence: CATSDSSAATGEQYF. The CDR3, as DNA: TGTGCCACCAGTGATTCTAGTGCAGCCACAGGGGAGCAGTACTTC.

This clonotype was seen at least ten times. The chain has TRBV7-9 and TRBJ1-4; D gene ambiguous. The CDR3 has 15 residues. V lost 5 bases, J lost 0 bases, and 10 bases lay in between. Germline V gene data show CDR1 as SEHNR and CDR2 as FQNEAQ (reference sequence). CDR3 region: CASSPPRATNEKLFF. The CDR3 DNA reads TGTGCCAGCAGCCCACCGCGAGCAACTAATGAAAAACTGTTTTTT.

Remarks on this clonotype: At one of its ends the junction is not consistent with the germline gene, which may arise from a read error. This chain connects TRBV7-2 to TRBJ2-6, with D perhaps TRBD1 (5 bases). CDR1 is SGHTA, CDR2 FQGNSA, per germline. The CDR3 loop spans 13 amino acids. CDR3 DNA sequence: TGTGCCAGCAGCTTAGTAGGGGACAACGTCCTGACTTTC. Its translation: CASSLVGDNVLTF.

CDR3 DNA: TGTGCCAGTAGTATAACAGGGGTGGCTCAGCCCCAGCATTTT. Residues: CASSITGVAQPQHF. This sequence joins TRBV19 and TRBJ1-5, with TRBD1 identical over 7 bases. This CDR3 has 14 residues. The germline CDR1 and CDR2 sequences are LNHDA and SQIVND (reference sequence). The junction had 4 bases not matched to a gene; V was cut back by 2 bases and J by 6 bases.

This clonotype was recorded at least ten times. The rearrangement joins TRBV25-1 to TRBJ2-7; unclear D gene. Germline lookup yields CDR1 MGHDK and CDR2 SYGVNS. The V end was cut by 7 bases, the J end by 6 bases, with 10 bases between. CDR3 size: 11 residues. DNA of the CDR3: TGTGCCAGCATGGAAGGCAGCGAGCAGTACTTC. This encodes CASMEGSEQYF.

This rearrangement joins TRBV7-9 to TRBJ2-6; 13 bases fit TRBD2. Germline values: CDR1 SEHNR, CDR2 FQNEAQ (reference sequence). This CDR3 has 17 amino acids. Losses at the gene ends were 4 bases for V and 4 bases for J; bases not matched to a gene: 4. The CDR3 region is CASSSGLAGSGANVLTF. CDR3 DNA sequence: TGTGCCAGCAGCTCGGGACTAGCGGGATCAGGGGCCAACGTCCTGACTTTC.

The J gene is TRBJ1-1, the V gene TRBV7-2; 9 bases map to TRBD1. The CDR3 runs to 15 residues. The junction had 4 bases not matched to a gene; V was cut back by 5 bases and J by 0 bases. Germline CDR1 SGHTA, CDR2 FQGNSA. CDR3 loop: CASSTRTGVNTEAFF. The CDR3 bases are TGTGCCAGCAGCACCAGGACAGGGGTGAACACTGAAGCTTTCTTT. The full variable domain, its missing parts supplied by reference TRBV7-2 and TRBJ1-1, is GAGVSQSPSNKVTEKGKDVELRCDPISGHTALYWYRQSLGQGLEFLIYFQGNSAPDKSGLPSDRFSAERTGGSVSTLTIQRTQQEDSAVYLCASSTRTGVNTEAFFGQGTRLTVV.

This chain links TRBV6-5 with TRBJ1-3; possibly TRBD1 for D (5 bases). This CDR3 is built from 15 residues. Germline-derived CDR1 and CDR2 are MNHEY and SVGAGI. The V and J ends lost 0 bases and 1 base respectively, with 7 bases between them. The CDR3, as DNA: TGTGCCAGCAGTTACTCGAGGGGTTCTGGAAACACCATATATTTT. Translating gives CASSYSRGSGNTIYF.

The chain uses TRBV7-9 and TRBJ1-6; 8 positions match TRBD1. V was pared by 7 bases and J by 8 bases, with 4 bases of the junction left unmatched. The CDR3 is 13 amino acids. The germline gives CDR1 SEHNR, CDR2 FQNEAQ (reference sequence). CDR3 region: CASTPDRDSPLHF. The DNA for the CDR3 is TGTGCCAGCACCCCGGACAGGGATTCACCCCTCCACTTT.

This clonotype was observed at least ten times. This chain links TRBV29-1 with TRBJ2-5; no clear D. The CDR3 extends over 11 amino acids. Germline V gene data show CDR1 as SQVTM and CDR2 as ANQGSEA. Trimming took 7 bases from V and 4 from J, leaving 10 bases between them. CDR3 in amino acids: CSAAVRETQYF. Here the CDR3 DNA reads TGCAGCGCCGCGGTTCGAGAGACCCAGTACTTC.

V and J are TRBV2 and TRBJ1-6; D perhaps matches TRBD1 (5 bases). V was pared by 6 bases and J by 7 bases, with 13 bases between. The CDR3 has 14 amino acids. Per germline, CDR1 SNHLY and CDR2 FYNNEI. This CDR3 reads CASRHQGANSPLHF. The CDR3 nucleotides read TGTGCCAGCAGACACCAGGGTGCCAATTCACCCCTCCACTTT.

On this clonotype: Without the conserved terminal phenylalanine or tryptophan, this CDR3 likely stems from a read error. The limits of the CDR3 on the DNA are not certain, so only TCRdb's listed CDR3 is given. The chain joins TRBV25-1 to TRBJ1-4. The CDR3 spans 14 residues, counting both ends. From germline, CDR1 is MGHDK and CDR2 SYGVNS. CDR3 loop: CASSHLATNEKLRI.

For this clonotype: It may be a read error: a sequence one base away is much more abundant. The chain has TRBV25-1 and TRBJ2-7; 13 nucleotides align to TRBD2. The germline CDR1 and CDR2 sequences are MGHDK and SYGVNS. The CDR3 loop spans 15 amino acids. CDR3 nucleotide sequence: TGTGCCAGCAGTTCCGGGACTAGCGGGGACTACGGGCAGTACTTC. This codes for CASSSGTSGDYGQYF.

This clonotype was counted a few times. This rearrangement joins TRBV25-1 to TRBJ2-5; D is ambiguous. The germline V gene has CDR1 MGHDK and CDR2 SYGVNS. This CDR3 contains 14 residues. V was pared by 5 bases and J by 7 bases, with 17 bases between. CDR3 in DNA: TGTGCCAGCAGTTTAGAGTCCCTCTTTGGGACCCAGTACTTC. This encodes CASSLESLFGTQYF. Looking up the rest from reference TRBV25-1 and TRBJ2-5 gives the full variable domain: EADIYQTPRYLVIGTGKKITLECSQTMGHDKMYWYQQDPGMELHLIHYSYGVNSTEKGDLSSESTVSRIRTEHFPLTLESARPSHTSQYLCASSLESLFGTQYFGPGTRLLVL.

The J gene is TRBJ2-5, the V gene TRBV15; D possibly uses TRBD1 or TRBD2 (5 bases each). The CDR3 has 12 amino acids. The V and J ends lost 5 bases and 4 bases respectively, with 8 bases between them. CDR1 LNHNV and CDR2 YYDKDF come from the germline V gene (reference sequence). In DNA, the CDR3 is TGTGCCACCAGCCCGGGGACAGAGACCCAGTACTTC. Protein sequence: CATSPGTETQYF.

This rearrangement joins TRBV19 to TRBJ1-2; TRBD1 matches 7 bases. Trimming took 4 bases from V and 2 from J; bases not matched to a gene: 4. This CDR3 is 14 amino acids long. The germline CDR1 and CDR2 sequences are LNHDA and SQIVND (reference sequence). The CDR3 here is CASSRGTANYGYTF. For the CDR3, the DNA is TGTGCCAGTAGTAGGGGGACAGCCAACTATGGCTACACCTTC.

The chain couples TRBV2 to TRBJ1-1; D remains ambiguous. The CDR3 totals 12 residues. From germline, CDR1 is SNHLY and CDR2 FYNNEI. Trimming took 8 bases from V and 2 from J, leaving 9 bases between them. In nucleotides, the CDR3 is TGTGCCAGCGGCCCCGGCAACACTGAAGCTTTCTTT. This encodes CASGPGNTEAFF.

In this sample, this clonotype turned up many times. J is TRBJ2-5 and V is TRBV7-9; 9 bases align to TRBD1. The CDR3 is 14 amino acids. V shed 7 bases, J shed 3 bases, and the junction held 6 bases outside the gene matches. CDR1 is SEHNR and CDR2 is FQNEAQ in the germline V gene (reference sequence). The CDR3 DNA reads TGTGCCAGCACTTCGACAGGGGGGGAAGAGACCCAGTACTTC. This sequence encodes CASTSTGGEETQYF.

J is TRBJ1-6 and V is TRBV20-1, with 8 bases lining up with TRBD1. V shed 3 bases and J 7 bases; nucleotides not matched to a gene: 5. The CDR3 consists of 14 residues. Germline V lookup: CDR1 DFQATT, CDR2 SNEGSKA (reference sequence). In DNA, the CDR3 is TGCAGTGCTAGTCGGACAGGGAGCAATTCACCCCTCCACTTT. This encodes CSASRTGSNSPLHF.

The chain uses TRBV29-1 and TRBJ2-7; 8 nucleotides match TRBD2. V lost 7 bases to trimming and J lost 5 bases; unmatched junction nucleotides: 4. Germline CDR1 SQVTM, CDR2 ANQGSEA. The CDR3 extends over 11 amino acids. DNA for the CDR3: TGCAGCGCCGCGGGGGGCGACGAGCAGTACTTC. It translates to CSAAGGDEQYF.

This clonotype was seen more than once but under ten times. V gene TRBV12-3 or TRBV12-4 combines with J gene TRBJ1-1; D is unclear. This CDR3 contains 14 residues. V was clipped by 6 bases and J by 1 base, with 12 bases between them. The DNA of the CDR3 is TGTGCCAGCAGCTTGACCCCAGAGAACACTGAAGCTTTCTTT. The encoded protein is CASSLTPENTEAFF.

As regards this clonotype: The junction and the germline gene differ at one end; a read error may be behind it. The genes are TRBV7-6 and TRBJ1-2, with D perhaps matching TRBD1 (5 bases). The CDR3 loop spans 17 amino acids. Per germline, CDR1 SGHVS and CDR2 FNYEAQ. CDR3 sequence reads: CASSPAAGLGAGYGYTF. CDR3 nucleotides: TGCGCCAGCAGCCCAGCGGCGGGATTAGGGGCGGGGTATGGCTACACCTTC.

This clonotype was counted at least ten times. The CDR3 sequence is CASSLKGGNTIYF. In DNA form, the CDR3 reads TGTGCCAGCAGCTTAAAGGGTGGAAACACCATATATTTT. The chain employs TRBV7-8 and TRBJ1-3; D not resolved. Trimming removed 2 bases from V and 3 bases from J, with 5 bases in between. Germline V CDR1 and CDR2: SGHVS, FQNEAQ. This CDR3 contains 13 residues. The whole variable domain, filled in from reference TRBV7-8 and TRBJ1-3, reads GAGVSQSPRYKVAKRGQDVALRCDPISGHVSLFWYQQALGQGPEFLTYFQNEAQLDKSGLPSDRFFAERPEGSVSTLKIQRTQQEDSAVYLCASSLKGGNTIYFGEGSWLTVV.